Described below is a single TCR beta chain sequence and its context. Its specificity is not known. The data were taken from a study of radiation and T cells in renal cell carcinoma. The study's findings and limits: From baseline, blood top tumor clonotypes peaked at 2 weeks post-radiation.

The CDR3 is 12 amino acids. Trimming left V 5 bases short and J 3 bases short, with 9 bases between. Germline V CDR1 and CDR2: GTSNPN, SVGIG (reference sequence). The time point denotes: blood 4 weeks post-SBRT, at nephrectomy. The treatment denotes: 15 Gy SBRT to primary tumor, nephrectomy 4 weeks later. Nephrectomy followed 15 Gy stereotactic body radiation by 4 weeks. Profiling relied on immunoSEQ multiplex PCR, and the TCRdb table lists in-frame clones only, not all of them. Among some 97,000 clones listed, roughly 88% were seen once. The receptor was isolated from a man aged 55 to 70 with renal cell carcinoma. The V gene is TRBV30, the J gene TRBJ2-3; D unresolved. This specimen consisted of blood, obtained from a patient whose treatment included radiotherapy and nephrectomy. CDR3 amino acids: CAWAIKTDTQYF. The CDR3, as DNA: TGTGCCTGGGCAATTAAGACAGATACGCAGTATTTT.